These 21 T cell receptor beta chains were sequenced from one sample in a study of T cells in Graves' hyperthyroidism and ophthalmopathy. TCR beta CDR3 sequences were amplified from RNA transcripts. The TCR CDR3 was amplified in a first-round RT-PCR using the HTBI primer set. Each CDR3 protein is one row after TCRdb ran MiXCR on the multiplex PCR reads. The profile shows over 650,000 distinct CDR3 sequences, about 45% of them singletons. The sequencing sample was made of peripheral blood or thyroid tissue (not recorded which). Receptor source: an adult man with Graves' disease, either hyperthyroidism or ophthalmopathy (not recorded which).

This chain joins TRBV29-1 and TRBJ1-1, with 7 bases lining up with TRBD1. J lost 11 bases, V lost 7 bases, and 13 bases had no gene match. The CDR3 has 12 amino acids. Germline CDR1 is SQVTM and CDR2 is ANQGSEA. DNA of the CDR3: TGCAGCGCTGGAGGCAGGGGGTCGGTGGCTTTCTTT. It encodes CSAGGRGSVAFF.

Ten or more counts support this clonotype. The chain has TRBV2 and TRBJ1-3; D gene ambiguous. CDR3 length equals 13 residues. The germline V and J ends were trimmed by 4 bases and 1 base, with 5 bases remaining between them. Germline CDR1 is SNHLY and CDR2 is FYNNEI. CDR3 in amino acids: CASSGRSGNTIYF. The DNA for the CDR3 is TGTGCCAGCAGTGGACGATCTGGAAACACCATATATTTT.

The chain carries TRBV6-5 and TRBJ1-1; possibly TRBD1 for D (6 bases). Germline V gives CDR1 MNHEY, CDR2 SVGAGI. This CDR3 comprises 12 residues. V was shortened by 4 bases and J by 7 bases, with 10 bases between the two germline ends. CDR3 in amino acids: CASSSGGLEAFF. CDR3 sequence (DNA): TGTGCCAGCAGTTCCGGGGGGCTTGAAGCTTTCTTT.

This clonotype was recorded a few times. The CDR3 spells CASSPIDGTNEKLFF. The CDR3 DNA follows: TGTGCCAGCAGTCCCATCGACGGTACTAATGAAAAACTGTTTTTT. V usage is TRBV6-6 and J usage is TRBJ1-4, with D hard to call. CDR1 and CDR2 (germline): MNHNY, SVGAGI (reference sequence). Between the trimmed V and J ends, which lost 5 bases and 2 bases, there was a span of 12 bases. The CDR3 has 15 amino acids.

This clonotype was found many times. Possible read error: a much larger clone is one base away. The chain employs TRBV7-9 and TRBJ1-6; unclear D gene. CDR3 length: 14 residues. V gave up 6 bases and J gave up 0 bases, with 6 bases separating them. From germline, CDR1 is SEHNR and CDR2 FQNEAQ (reference sequence). Here the CDR3 reads CASSESSYNSPLHF. The CDR3 DNA reads as TGTGCCAGCAGTGAGAGCTCCTATAATTCACCCCTCCACTTT.

This clonotype was seen only a few times. The V call is TRBV12-3 or TRBV12-4, the J call TRBJ1-1; maybe TRBD1 (5 bases). V was pared by 6 bases and J by 5 bases, with 16 bases between. The CDR3 extends over 14 amino acids. CDR3 nucleotides: TGTGCCAGCAGCCAGATCGGTGGGGGAACTGAAGCTTTCTTT. Its translation is CASSQIGGGTEAFF.

V usage is TRBV20-1 and J usage is TRBJ1-5, with D unclear. V was cut by 3 bases and J by 3 bases, with 9 bases left in between. Germline V gene lookup returns CDR1 DFQATT and CDR2 SNEGSKA (reference sequence). CDR3 length: 13 amino acids. CDR3 DNA: TGCAGTGCTAGCCCCGGGCCCAATCAGCCCCAGCATTTT. Translating gives CSASPGPNQPQHF.

The J gene is TRBJ1-2, the V gene TRBV9, with D possibly matching TRBD1 (5 bases). There are 14 residues in the CDR3. Germline CDR1 and CDR2: SGDLS and YYNGEE. V gave up 3 bases and J gave up 2 bases, with 11 bases separating them. The CDR3 loop reads CASSAGDGNYGYTF. The CDR3 nucleotides are TGTGCCAGCAGCGCCGGGGACGGAAACTATGGCTACACCTTC.

The sample holds a few counts of this clonotype. The genes are TRBV20-1 and TRBJ1-1; the D gene is possibly TRBD1 (5 bases). V was trimmed by 2 bases and J by 5 bases, leaving 21 bases between them. This CDR3 comprises 16 residues. Germline values: CDR1 DFQATT, CDR2 SNEGSKA (reference sequence). The CDR3 nucleotides read TGCAGTGCTAGACCTCTAAGGCAGTATGAGGGGACTGAAGCTTTCTTT. As protein: CSARPLRQYEGTEAFF.

This clonotype was detected only a few times. The rearrangement joins TRBV10-3 to TRBJ1-4; D unresolved. The CDR3 sequence is 15 residues long. Germline CDR1 ENHRY, CDR2 SYGVKD. V shed 11 bases and J shed 5 bases, with 21 bases lying between them. DNA for the CDR3: TGTGCCTCAGGCCGACATACAGACCCGAATGAAAAACTGTTTTTT. Protein: CASGRHTDPNEKLFF.

Turning to this clonotype: A much larger clone lies a single base off, so this may be a read error. The chain joins TRBV29-1 to TRBJ1-1; D is uncertain. CDR3 length: 13 residues. Germline V CDR1 and CDR2: SQVTM, ANQGSEA. In nucleotides, the CDR3 is TGCAGCGGGAGGTCGTCTGGGAACGCTGAAGCTTTCTTT. Translated, it gives CSGRSSGNAEAFF.

J is TRBJ2-7 and V is TRBV7-3, with a tentative D call TRBD1 (5 bases). With 7 bases removed from V and 2 bases from J, the gap between germline ends came to 15 bases. Germline V gene data show CDR1 as SGHTA and CDR2 as FQGTGA. The CDR3 consists of 14 residues. DNA for the CDR3: TGTGCCAGCACGCTAAACCCGACAGCCTACGAGCAGTACTTC. It specifies CASTLNPTAYEQYF.

This chain joins TRBV5-1 and TRBJ2-7; possible D gene TRBD2, 8 bases. Trimming removed 6 bases from V and 5 bases from J, with 15 bases in between. The CDR3 has 13 amino acids. Germline values: CDR1 SGHRS, CDR2 YFSETQ. The DNA of the CDR3 is TGCGCCAGCACCGGGAGGGGGCTAGACGAGCAGTACTTC. Protein product: CASTGRGLDEQYF.

The chain is built from TRBV7-2 and TRBJ1-4; D not certain. Trimming pared 6 bases from V and 0 bases from J, leaving 11 bases between. CDR3 size: 15 residues. From germline, CDR1 is SGHTA and CDR2 FQGNSA. In nucleotides, the CDR3 is TGTGCCAGCAGGGCCGTACCTGCAACTAATGAAAAACTGTTTTTT. Protein: CASRAVPATNEKLFF.

CDR3 DNA: TGTGCCAGCAGCAATTCGGAAGGGACCTATGGCTACACCTTC. This codes for CASSNSEGTYGYTF. This chain links TRBV2 with TRBJ1-2, with a weak D call TRBD1 (5 bases). Germline CDR1 SNHLY, CDR2 FYNNEI. V lost 6 bases and J lost 4, with 15 bases in between. The CDR3 contains 14 residues.

The chain uses TRBV19 and TRBJ1-2; D perhaps matches TRBD1 (5 bases). The CDR3 is 14 amino acids. Germline V gene data show CDR1 as LNHDA and CDR2 as SQIVND (reference sequence). Trimming cost V 2 bases and J 3 bases, with 10 bases left between them. CDR3 in amino acids: CASSIQGVDYGYTF. CDR3 nucleotide sequence: TGTGCCAGTAGTATACAAGGGGTGGACTATGGCTACACCTTC. Full variable domain (rest looked up from reference TRBV19 and TRBJ1-2): DGGITQSPKYLFRKEGQNVTLSCEQNLNHDAMYWYRQDPGQGLRLIYYSQIVNDFQKGDIAEGYSVSREKKESFPLTVTSAQKNPTAFYLCASSIQGVDYGYTFGSGTRLTVV.

Regarding this clonotype: A much larger clone differs by one base, so this may be a read error. V gene TRBV7-8 combines with J gene TRBJ2-5; D uncertain. Germline CDR1 reads SGHVS; CDR2 reads FQNEAQ. The V end lost 1 base, the J end lost 0 bases, and 12 bases lay between the germline ends. This CDR3 region has 16 residues. This chain's CDR3 is CASSLGISRNQETQYF. For the CDR3, the DNA is TGTGCCAGCAGCTTAGGGATAAGCCGGAACCAAGAGACCCAGTACTTC.

The V and J genes are TRBV2 and TRBJ1-6, with D unresolved. CDR1 is SNHLY and CDR2 is FYNNEI in the germline V gene. V dropped 6 bases and J dropped 3 bases, with 6 bases sitting between them. This CDR3 spans 13 amino acids. The CDR3 coding sequence is TGTGCCAGCAGGCTTTACTATAATTCACCCCTCCACTTT. Its translation: CASRLYYNSPLHF.

The J gene is TRBJ1-4, the V gene TRBV19, with D maybe TRBD1 (6 bases). V was trimmed by 7 bases and J by 5 bases, leaving 17 bases between them. Germline CDR1 and CDR2: LNHDA and SQIVND (reference sequence). The CDR3 consists of 15 residues. CDR3 DNA sequence: TGTGCCAGTACCCGATACACAGGGAAAAATGAAAAACTGTTTTTT. It codes for CASTRYTGKNEKLFF. The entire variable domain, with the rest obtained from reference TRBV19 and TRBJ1-4, is as follows: DGGITQSPKYLFRKEGQNVTLSCEQNLNHDAMYWYRQDPGQGLRLIYYSQIVNDFQKGDIAEGYSVSREKKESFPLTVTSAQKNPTAFYLCASTRYTGKNEKLFFGSGTQLSVL.

This clonotype was picked up one time. This chain links TRBV2 with TRBJ1-5; D is possibly TRBD1 (6 bases). CDR1 is SNHLY and CDR2 is FYNNEI in the germline V gene. V was clipped by 7 bases and J by 4 bases, with 11 bases between them. The CDR3 totals 13 residues. For the CDR3, the DNA is TGTGCCAGCAACGGGGACACGAATCAGCCCCAGCATTTT. This sequence encodes CASNGDTNQPQHF. Full variable domain (outside the CDR3, taken from reference TRBV2 and TRBJ1-5): EPEVTQTPSHQVTQMGQEVILRCVPISNHLYFYWYRQILGQKVEFLVSFYNNEISEKSEIFDDQFSVERPDGSNFTLKIRSTKLEDSAMYFCASNGDTNQPQHFGDGTRLSIL.

The sample holds a few counts of this clonotype. The rearrangement uses TRBV20-1 and TRBJ2-7; D may be TRBD1 (6 bases). Germline values: CDR1 DFQATT, CDR2 SNEGSKA (reference sequence). The germline V and J ends were trimmed by 4 bases and 2 bases, with 18 bases remaining between them. The CDR3 is 15 residues long. The CDR3 sequence is CSATRPTGFTYEQYF. The CDR3 DNA reads as TGCAGTGCTACCCGCCCCACAGGGTTCACCTACGAGCAGTACTTC.